This T cell receptor beta chain was captured by sequencing in a study of cytomegalovirus exposure and HLA in healthy donors. The germline V gene has CDR1 GTSNPN and CDR2 SVGIG (reference sequence). V shed 4 bases, J shed 3 bases, and the junction held 15 bases outside the gene matches. This CDR3 has 17 amino acids. Researchers ran the PCR with 60 Vbeta and 13 Jbeta primers. Sequencing used immunoSEQ multiplex PCR; TCRdb keeps in-frame clones, though not all of them. In the table there are 110,000 or so clones, about 77% of which are singletons. Overall study results and limits: In a later analysis, HLA-associated TCR beta chains were more clonally expanded than equally common others. When analyzed later, the rates of TCR association showed variation by HLA locus, with DRB1 the most and HLA-C the fewest. Within an earlier analysis, most TCR beta V segments proved productive either about 87% or about 30% of the time. Most observed TCR sequences were rare, whereas some public TCRs were detected in many donors.

A note on this clone: What it binds is not known.

The specimen was PBMCs. J is TRBJ1-2 and V is TRBV30; 9 nucleotides match TRBD1. This TCR came from a woman aged 30 to 39 in good health and CMV-seropositive. The CDR3: CAWTKQRYRDRDYGYTF. The CDR3 nucleotides read TGTGCCTGGACAAAACAAAGATACCGGGACAGGGACTATGGCTACACCTTC.